The clone carrying this T cell receptor (beta chain) was seen a few times. Its antigen is undetermined. CDR1 is SEHNR and CDR2 is FQNEAQ in the germline V gene (reference sequence). This CDR3 region has 17 residues. Losses at the gene ends were 2 bases for V and 8 bases for J; bases not matched to a gene: 9. The entry originates in a study of response to subunit inactivated influenza vaccine. TCRdb re-analysed the RT-PCR reads in MiXCR, keeping a single row per CDR3 protein. Among 650,000 to 700,000 distinct CDR3 sequences listed, around 14% were seen once. Findings and caveats of the study: Each seasonal flu vaccination may recruit only limited new T cells, authors suggested.

This TCR was sampled from a man between 45 and 60 years old who received an inactivated influenza vaccine. Source: PBMCs from blood, taken 11 to 12 days after vaccination. The V gene is TRBV7-9, the J gene TRBJ2-1, with 13 bases fitting TRBD2. CDR3 sequence: CASSLQTSGRIWDEQFF. The DNA of the CDR3 is TGTGCCAGCAGCTTACAGACTAGCGGGAGGATTTGGGATGAGCAGTTCTTC.